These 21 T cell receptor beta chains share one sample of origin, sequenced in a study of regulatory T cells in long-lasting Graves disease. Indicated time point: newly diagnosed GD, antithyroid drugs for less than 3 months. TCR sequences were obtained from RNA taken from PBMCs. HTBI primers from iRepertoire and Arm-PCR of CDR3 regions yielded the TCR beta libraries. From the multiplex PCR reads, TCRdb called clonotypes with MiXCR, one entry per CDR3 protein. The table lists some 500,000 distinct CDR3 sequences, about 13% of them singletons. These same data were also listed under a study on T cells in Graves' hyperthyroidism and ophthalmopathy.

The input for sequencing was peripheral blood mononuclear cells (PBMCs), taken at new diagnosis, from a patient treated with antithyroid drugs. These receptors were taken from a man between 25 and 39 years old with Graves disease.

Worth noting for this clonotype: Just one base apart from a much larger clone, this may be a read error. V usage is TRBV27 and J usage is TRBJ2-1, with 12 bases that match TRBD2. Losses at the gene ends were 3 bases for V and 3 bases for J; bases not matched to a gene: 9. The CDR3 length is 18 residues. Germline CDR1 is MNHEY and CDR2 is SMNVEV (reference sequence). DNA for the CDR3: TGTGCCAGCAGTTTTCGGCCTAGCGGGAGGGCCTTCTACAATGAGCAGTTCTTC. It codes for CASSFRPSGRAFYNEQFF.

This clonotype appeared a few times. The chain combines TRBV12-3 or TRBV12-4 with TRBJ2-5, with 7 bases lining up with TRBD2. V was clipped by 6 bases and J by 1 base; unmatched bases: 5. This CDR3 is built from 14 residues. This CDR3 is CASSSGLGQETQYF. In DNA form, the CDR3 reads TGTGCCAGCAGCTCAGGACTAGGCCAAGAGACCCAGTACTTC.

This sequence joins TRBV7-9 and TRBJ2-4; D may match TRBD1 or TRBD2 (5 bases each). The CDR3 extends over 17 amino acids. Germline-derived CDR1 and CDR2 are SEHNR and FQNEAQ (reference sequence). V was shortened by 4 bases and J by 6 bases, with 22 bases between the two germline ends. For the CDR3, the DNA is TGTGCCAGCAGCTCGGGAAGGGGAATGGAGTCCGGAAACATTCAGTACTTC. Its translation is CASSSGRGMESGNIQYF.

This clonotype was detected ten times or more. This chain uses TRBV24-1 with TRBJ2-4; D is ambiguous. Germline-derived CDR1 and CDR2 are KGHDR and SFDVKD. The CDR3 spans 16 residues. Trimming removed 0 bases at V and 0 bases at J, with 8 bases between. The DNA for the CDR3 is TGTGCCACCAGTGATTTGGGCCCTGGAGCCAAAAACATTCAGTACTTC. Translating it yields CATSDLGPGAKNIQYF.

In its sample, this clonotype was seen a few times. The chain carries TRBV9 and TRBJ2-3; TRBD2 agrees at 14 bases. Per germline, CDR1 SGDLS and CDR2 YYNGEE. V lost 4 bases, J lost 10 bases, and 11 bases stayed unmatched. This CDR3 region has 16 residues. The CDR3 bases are TGTGCCAGCAGCCCCCCCGGGACTAGCGGGAGTGGGGCGCAGTATTTT. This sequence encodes CASSPPGTSGSGAQYF.

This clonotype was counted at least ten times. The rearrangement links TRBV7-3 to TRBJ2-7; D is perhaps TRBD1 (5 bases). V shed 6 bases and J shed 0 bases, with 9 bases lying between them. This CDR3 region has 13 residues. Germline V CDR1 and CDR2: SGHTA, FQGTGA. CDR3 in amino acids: CASRSQDSYEQYF. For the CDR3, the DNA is TGTGCCAGCAGATCACAGGACTCCTACGAGCAGTACTTC.

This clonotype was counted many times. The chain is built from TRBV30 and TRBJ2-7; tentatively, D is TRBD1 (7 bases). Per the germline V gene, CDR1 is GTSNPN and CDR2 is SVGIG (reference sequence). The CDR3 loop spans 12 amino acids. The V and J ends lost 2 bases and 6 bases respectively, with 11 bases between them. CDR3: CAWSRQGGEQYF. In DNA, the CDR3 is TGTGCCTGGAGTAGACAGGGAGGCGAGCAGTACTTC.

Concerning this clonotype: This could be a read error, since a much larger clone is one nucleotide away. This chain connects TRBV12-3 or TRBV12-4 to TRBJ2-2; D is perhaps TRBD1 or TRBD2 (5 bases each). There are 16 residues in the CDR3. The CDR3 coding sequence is TGTGCCAGCAGGGGGACCGGGACCCTAAACACCGGGGAGCTGCTTTTT. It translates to CASRGTGTLNTGELLF.

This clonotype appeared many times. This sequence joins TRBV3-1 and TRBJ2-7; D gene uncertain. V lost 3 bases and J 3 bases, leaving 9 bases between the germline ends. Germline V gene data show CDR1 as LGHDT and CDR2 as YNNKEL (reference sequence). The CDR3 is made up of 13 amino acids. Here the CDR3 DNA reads TGTGCCAGCAGCCACCGGAGCGACTACGAGCAGTACTTC. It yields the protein CASSHRSDYEQYF.

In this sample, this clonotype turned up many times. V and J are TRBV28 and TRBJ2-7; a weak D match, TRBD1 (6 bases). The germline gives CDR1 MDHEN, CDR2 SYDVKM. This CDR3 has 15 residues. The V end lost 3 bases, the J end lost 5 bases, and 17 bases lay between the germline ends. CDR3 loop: CASSLSGGVEDEQYF. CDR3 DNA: TGTGCCAGCAGTTTGTCTGGGGGCGTAGAAGACGAGCAGTACTTC.

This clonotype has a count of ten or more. The CDR3 protein is CASSSGTSGDTGELFF. The DNA for the CDR3 is TGCGCCAGCAGCTCGGGGACTAGCGGGGACACCGGGGAGCTGTTTTTT. The chain uses TRBV5-1 and TRBJ2-2; 13 nucleotides agree with TRBD2. The CDR3 contains 16 residues. The V gene end was trimmed by 3 bases and the J gene end by 3 bases; junction bases not matched to a gene: 2. Germline loops: CDR1 SGHRS, CDR2 YFSETQ.

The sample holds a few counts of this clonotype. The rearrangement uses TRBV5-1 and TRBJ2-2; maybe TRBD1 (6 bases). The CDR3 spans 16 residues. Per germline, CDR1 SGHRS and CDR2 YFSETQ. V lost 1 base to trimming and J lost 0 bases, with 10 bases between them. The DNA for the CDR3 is TGCGCCAGCAGCTTGACCGGGACAACGAACACCGGGGAGCTGTTTTTT. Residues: CASSLTGTTNTGELFF.

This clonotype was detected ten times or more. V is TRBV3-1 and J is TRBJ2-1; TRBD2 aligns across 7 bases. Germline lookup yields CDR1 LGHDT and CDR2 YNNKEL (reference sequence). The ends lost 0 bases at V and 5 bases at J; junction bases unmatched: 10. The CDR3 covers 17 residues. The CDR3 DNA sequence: TGTGCCAGCAGCCAAGATGTCCGAGCGGGGAACCACAATGAGCAGTTCTTC. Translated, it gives CASSQDVRAGNHNEQFF.

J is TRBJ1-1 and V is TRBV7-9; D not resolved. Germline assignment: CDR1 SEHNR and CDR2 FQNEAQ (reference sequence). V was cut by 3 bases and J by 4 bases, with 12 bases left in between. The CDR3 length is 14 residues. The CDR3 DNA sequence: TGTGCCAGCAGCTTCGGGAGGGCGTCCACTGAAGCTTTCTTT. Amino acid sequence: CASSFGRASTEAFF.

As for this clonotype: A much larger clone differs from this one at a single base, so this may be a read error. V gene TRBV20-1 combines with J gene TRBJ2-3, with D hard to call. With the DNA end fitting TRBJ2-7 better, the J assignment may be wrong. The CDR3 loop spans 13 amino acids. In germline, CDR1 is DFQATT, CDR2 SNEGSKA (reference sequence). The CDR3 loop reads CSARQAASYEQYF. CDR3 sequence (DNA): TGCAGTGCTAGACAGGCGGCCTCCTACGAGCAGTACTTC.

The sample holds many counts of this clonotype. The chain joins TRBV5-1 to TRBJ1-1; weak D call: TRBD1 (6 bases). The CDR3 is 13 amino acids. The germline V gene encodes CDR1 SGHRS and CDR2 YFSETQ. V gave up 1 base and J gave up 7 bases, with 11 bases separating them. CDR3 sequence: CASSLRTDLEAFF. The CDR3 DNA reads TGCGCCAGCAGCTTGAGGACAGACCTTGAAGCTTTCTTT.

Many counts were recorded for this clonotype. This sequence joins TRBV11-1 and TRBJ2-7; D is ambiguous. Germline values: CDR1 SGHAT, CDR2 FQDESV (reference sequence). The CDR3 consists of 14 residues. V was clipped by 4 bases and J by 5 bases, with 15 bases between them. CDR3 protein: CASSYDPHTDEQYF. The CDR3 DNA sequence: TGTGCCAGCAGCTACGACCCACACACGGACGAGCAGTACTTC.

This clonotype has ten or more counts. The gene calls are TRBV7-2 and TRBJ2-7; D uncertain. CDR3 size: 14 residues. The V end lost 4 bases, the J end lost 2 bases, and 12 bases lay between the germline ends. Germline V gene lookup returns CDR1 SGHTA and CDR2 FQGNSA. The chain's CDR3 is CASSSRSFAYEQYF. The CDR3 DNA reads TGTGCCAGCAGCTCGCGAAGCTTCGCCTACGAGCAGTACTTC.

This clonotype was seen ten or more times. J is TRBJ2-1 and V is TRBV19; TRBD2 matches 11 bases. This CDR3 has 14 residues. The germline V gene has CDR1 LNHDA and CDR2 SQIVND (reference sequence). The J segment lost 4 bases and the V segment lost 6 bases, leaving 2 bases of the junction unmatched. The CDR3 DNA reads TGTGCCAGTAGGGGACTAGCGGTATACAATGAGCAGTTCTTC. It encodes CASRGLAVYNEQFF.

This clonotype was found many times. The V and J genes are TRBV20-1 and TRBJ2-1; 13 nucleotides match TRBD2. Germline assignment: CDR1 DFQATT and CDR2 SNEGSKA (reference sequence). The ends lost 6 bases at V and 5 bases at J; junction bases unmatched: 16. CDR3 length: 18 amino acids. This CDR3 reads CSARTSGRLSFGDNEQFF. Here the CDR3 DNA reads TGCAGTGCAAGGACTAGCGGGAGACTCAGTTTCGGGGACAATGAGCAGTTCTTC.

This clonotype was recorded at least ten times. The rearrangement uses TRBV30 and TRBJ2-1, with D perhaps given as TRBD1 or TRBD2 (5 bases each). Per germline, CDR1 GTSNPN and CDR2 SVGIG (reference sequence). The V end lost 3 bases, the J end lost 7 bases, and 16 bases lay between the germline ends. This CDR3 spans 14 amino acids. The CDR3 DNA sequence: TGTGCCTGGAGGGAGATTGGGACCCGTAATGAGCAGTTCTTC. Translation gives CAWREIGTRNEQFF.